The table lists the clone carrying this T cell receptor beta chain with a few counts. What it binds is not known. A single record per CDR3 protein comes from TCRdb applying MiXCR to the 5' RACE reads. The sample shows 300,000 to 350,000 distinct CDR3 sequences, roughly 20% of them seen only once. Trimming left V 5 bases short and J 7 bases short, with 17 bases between. The length of the CDR3 is 14 residues. Germline lookup yields CDR1 MNHNS and CDR2 SASEGT. These data come from a study of CD8 T cells in ankylosing spondylitis. Points from the study as a whole: What appeared characteristic of ankylosing spondylitis blood was a TCR beta motif of eight highly homologous variants.

The sequence was collected from a female donor with ankylosing spondylitis or in good health (not recorded which). Sequencing was performed on blood, either unsorted or a sorted T cell fraction (not recorded which). The chain recombines TRBV6-1 with TRBJ1-2; the D gene is possibly TRBD1 (5 bases). CDR3 bases: TGTGCCAGCAGTCGATCGGGAGGGGCGCCTGGCTACACCTTC. It codes for CASSRSGGAPGYTF.